Below, 29 T cell receptor beta chains from the same sample are listed, as sequenced in a study of T-cell memory formation after mild COVID-19. Each CDR3 protein is one row after TCRdb ran MiXCR on the 5' RACE reads. The table has 290,000 or so distinct CDR3 sequences, 15% to 20% seen once. Sequencing was performed on PBMCs or a T cell subset sorted from them (not recorded which). These TCRs come from a man aged 18 to 30 who had mild COVID-19 (a few samples of this study predate the infection). Cell type and time point are not known.

This chain connects TRBV4-3 to TRBJ1-2, with no clear D. Trimming left V 0 bases short and J 3 bases short, with 8 bases between. Germline V gene lookup returns CDR1 LGHNA and CDR2 YSLEER. This CDR3 contains 14 residues. CDR3 DNA: TGCGCCAGCAGCCAAGATCCCTTAGACTATGGCTACACCTTC. Protein: CASSQDPLDYGYTF.

J is TRBJ1-1 and V is TRBV5-5; TRBD1 might be the D (5 bases). The CDR3 covers 17 residues. The germline V gene encodes CDR1 SGHKS and CDR2 YYEKEE (reference sequence). V lost 5 bases, J lost 3 bases, and 23 bases lay in between. CDR3 in DNA: TGTGCCAGCAGACTGCGGACATCCGTAGTGGGGCACACTGAAGCTTTCTTT. This translates into CASRLRTSVVGHTEAFF.

The table lists this clonotype with a count of one. The chain employs TRBV14 and TRBJ1-1; TRBD1 aligns across 7 bases. The CDR3 spans 16 residues. The germline gives CDR1 SGHDN, CDR2 FVKESK. V lost 0 bases to trimming and J lost 4 bases; unmatched junction nucleotides: 8. This chain's CDR3 is CASSQDRGGAFTEAFF. CDR3 bases: TGTGCCAGCAGCCAAGATCGAGGGGGCGCATTCACTGAAGCTTTCTTT.

The V call is TRBV4-3, the J call TRBJ2-3; 12 bases are a match to TRBD2. The trim removed 2 bases at V and 4 bases at J, leaving 13 bases unmatched. The CDR3 loop spans 19 amino acids. Germline V gene data show CDR1 as LGHNA and CDR2 as YSLEER. The CDR3 DNA reads as TGCGCCAGCAGCCAACCTCCCGGACTAGCGGGGCCTGGCCCAGATACGCAGTATTTT. It translates to CASSQPPGLAGPGPDTQYF.

The genes are TRBV5-8 and TRBJ2-1, with D possibly matching TRBD1 (5 bases). V was shortened by 6 bases and J by 7 bases, with 14 bases between the two germline ends. CDR3 length: 13 residues. CDR1 SGHTS and CDR2 YDEGEE come from the germline V gene. The CDR3 reads CASNPRATNEQFF. Here the CDR3 DNA reads TGTGCCAGCAATCCCAGGGCAACGAATGAGCAGTTCTTC.

This chain uses TRBV7-9 with TRBJ2-3; possible D gene TRBD2, 6 bases. Per germline, CDR1 SEHNR and CDR2 FQNEAQ (reference sequence). The CDR3 has 17 residues. Deletions cut 1 base from V and 3 bases from J, with 17 bases between. The CDR3 nucleotides read TGTGCCAGCAGCTTAGAGGATGCGCCCGCGGGGACAGATACGCAGTATTTT. Translating it yields CASSLEDAPAGTDTQYF.

V and J are TRBV3-1 and TRBJ1-6, with D unresolved. The V gene's germline CDR1 is LGHDT and CDR2 YNNKEL (reference sequence). V was shortened by 6 bases and J by 8 bases, with 11 bases between the two germline ends. This CDR3 comprises 13 residues. The CDR3 nucleotides read TGTGCCAGCAGTCGTTTTAAGGATTCACCCCTCCACTTT. Amino acid sequence: CASSRFKDSPLHF.

The gene calls are TRBV27 and TRBJ1-6; D gene unclear. Deletions cut 5 bases from V and 8 bases from J, with 13 bases between. The CDR3 consists of 14 residues. The germline CDR1 and CDR2 sequences are MNHEY and SMNVEV (reference sequence). The CDR3 reads CASSRTISDSPLHF. CDR3 in DNA: TGTGCCAGCAGTAGGACCATCTCCGATTCACCCCTCCACTTT.

The J gene is TRBJ2-5, the V gene TRBV10-3; 11 nucleotides match TRBD2. CDR3 length: 16 residues. Germline CDR1 reads ENHRY; CDR2 reads SYGVKD. V shed 3 bases and J 6 bases; nucleotides not matched to a gene: 9. The DNA for the CDR3 is TGTGCCATCAGTGATCAGACTAGCGGGGTTGTGAAGACCCAGTACTTC. Its protein is CAISDQTSGVVKTQYF.

The chain couples TRBV11-2 to TRBJ2-1; D possibly uses TRBD1 or TRBD2 (6 bases each). CDR3 length: 16 amino acids. Trimming pared 2 bases from V and 10 bases from J, leaving 21 bases between. Germline assignment: CDR1 SGHAT and CDR2 FQNNGV. DNA for the CDR3: TGTGCCAGCAGCTTAAGGGGGGCAGGGGCCCTTTCCGAGCAGTTCTTC. As protein: CASSLRGAGALSEQFF.

This chain uses TRBV12-3 or TRBV12-4 with TRBJ2-3, with 10 nucleotides matching TRBD2. CDR3 length: 14 amino acids. Trimming at V came to 6 bases and at J to 4 bases, leaving 4 bases not matched to a gene. CDR3 residues: CASRTSGRPDTQYF. The CDR3 DNA follows: TGTGCCAGCAGGACTAGCGGGCGCCCAGATACGCAGTATTTT.

The chain links TRBV4-2 to TRBJ2-1, with 10 bases that match TRBD2. CDR3 length: 16 residues. The V and J ends lost 1 base and 9 bases, in that order; junction bases with no gene match: 9. CDR1 and CDR2 (germline): LGHNA, YNFKEQ. CDR3 protein: CASSQGAGGQVGEQFF. CDR3 DNA sequence: TGTGCCAGCAGCCAAGGAGCGGGGGGGCAGGTGGGTGAGCAGTTCTTC.

V usage is TRBV7-2 and J usage is TRBJ1-2; possibly TRBD1 for D (5 bases). V was cut by 1 base and J by 0 bases, with 12 bases left in between. The CDR3 is made up of 16 amino acids. The germline gives CDR1 SGHTA, CDR2 FQGNSA. The CDR3 loop is CASSLVGPTPNYGYTF. The CDR3 coding sequence is TGTGCCAGCAGCTTAGTGGGACCTACTCCTAACTATGGCTACACCTTC.

The genes are TRBV7-2 and TRBJ1-1; 9 positions match TRBD1. CDR3 length: 14 residues. Losses at the gene ends were 4 bases for V and 5 bases for J; bases not matched to a gene: 5. CDR1 is SGHTA, CDR2 FQGNSA, per germline. The chain's CDR3 is CASSSDRGATEAFF. As DNA, the CDR3 is TGTGCCAGCAGCTCAGACAGGGGGGCAACTGAAGCTTTCTTT.

This chain connects TRBV5-1 to TRBJ1-2; 7 bases are a match to TRBD1. Germline CDR1 reads SGHRS; CDR2 reads YFSETQ. Losses at the gene ends were 3 bases for V and 6 bases for J; bases not matched to a gene: 11. There are 15 residues in the CDR3. The CDR3 is CASSSGTVPTHGYTF. The CDR3 DNA reads as TGCGCCAGCAGCTCCGGGACAGTTCCGACCCATGGCTACACCTTC.

This chain links TRBV7-9 with TRBJ2-2; D gene ambiguous. Germline CDR1 is SEHNR and CDR2 is FQNEAQ (reference sequence). This CDR3 has 12 residues. Trimming left V 6 bases short and J 7 bases short, with 9 bases between. The CDR3 DNA is TGTGCCAGCAGGCCGTCGGGCGGGGAGCTGTTTTTT. Translated, it gives CASRPSGGELFF.

The sample holds a few counts of this clonotype. The CDR3 region is CASRPGGWYSGETQYF. Written as DNA, the CDR3 is TGTGCCAGCCGCCCCGGCGGTTGGTATTCTGGGGAGACCCAGTACTTC. The chain employs TRBV5-8 and TRBJ2-5; no firm D call. The CDR3 covers 16 residues. Germline-derived CDR1 and CDR2 are SGHTS and YDEGEE. V was shortened by 7 bases and J by 5 bases, with 24 bases between the two germline ends.

The chain uses TRBV29-1 and TRBJ1-1, with D uncertain. Looked up from germline, CDR1 is SQVTM and CDR2 is ANQGSEA. V was pared by 2 bases and J by 2 bases, with 6 bases between. The length of the CDR3 is 12 residues. CDR3 nucleotide sequence: TGCAGCGTTGAATGGGCCAACACTGAAGCTTTCTTT. It yields the protein CSVEWANTEAFF.

V and J are TRBV20-1 and TRBJ1-1, with TRBD1 identical over 7 bases. Germline V gene data show CDR1 as DFQATT and CDR2 as SNEGSKA (reference sequence). The junction had 5 bases not matched to a gene; V was cut back by 3 bases and J by 1 base. The CDR3 covers 14 residues. For the CDR3, the DNA is TGCAGTGCTAGGGGGGGGACAGAGAACACTGAAGCTTTCTTT. It translates to CSARGGTENTEAFF.

In its sample, this clonotype was seen many times. The chain joins TRBV5-5 to TRBJ1-1; a possible D gene is TRBD1 (5 bases). Deletions cut 0 bases from V and 4 bases from J, with 16 bases between. The CDR3 covers 16 residues. Germline-derived CDR1 and CDR2 are SGHKS and YYEKEE (reference sequence). The CDR3 coding sequence is TGTGCCAGCAGCTTGGTTTTCCAGGGCGGCGGCACTGAAGCTTTCTTT. Protein sequence: CASSLVFQGGGTEAFF.

Regarding this clonotype: The CDR3 end shows no conserved phenylalanine or tryptophan, and so a read error is likely. The chain is built from TRBV20-1 and TRBJ1-1; D not resolved. Germline CDR1 DFQATT, CDR2 SNEGSKA (reference sequence). This CDR3 region has 16 residues. Between the trimmed V and J ends, which lost 1 base and 2 bases, there was a span of 17 bases. CDR3 protein: CSARGRHSLGNTEAFI. The CDR3 DNA follows: TGCAGTGCTAGAGGCCGACATTCCCTGGGAAACACTGAAGCTTTCATT.

This chain links TRBV12-3 or TRBV12-4 with TRBJ1-5; D is undetermined. This CDR3 contains 14 residues. V was shortened by 5 bases and J by 3 bases, with 11 bases between the two germline ends. The CDR3 is CASSLASYNQPQHF. CDR3 bases: TGTGCCAGCAGTCTCGCCTCGTACAATCAGCCCCAGCATTTT.

The chain has TRBV4-2 and TRBJ1-1, with D unclear. The length of the CDR3 is 14 residues. Germline V CDR1 and CDR2: LGHNA, YNFKEQ. The V gene lost 0 bases and the J gene lost 7 bases, with 12 bases spanning the gap. The CDR3 is CASSQEEGTYEAFF. The CDR3 DNA follows: TGTGCCAGCAGCCAAGAAGAGGGTACCTATGAAGCTTTCTTT.

In its sample, this clonotype was seen once. V gene TRBV4-1 combines with J gene TRBJ1-2; TRBD1 matches at 7 bases. Germline V CDR1 and CDR2: MGHRA, YSYEKL. CDR3 length equals 16 residues. J was trimmed by 3 bases and V by 1 base; bases with no gene match: 8. The CDR3 nucleotides are TGCGCCAGCAGCCAAGGGGGAAGGGGACAGCACTATGGCTACACCTTC. Translation gives CASSQGGRGQHYGYTF.

Concerning this clonotype itself: A read error is possible here, since a much larger clone lies one base away. This chain connects TRBV12-3 or TRBV12-4 to TRBJ2-2; no firm D call. This CDR3 has 13 residues. With 6 bases removed from V and 7 bases from J, the gap between germline ends came to 12 bases. DNA of the CDR3: TGTGCCAGCAGACCGACGGGCAACGGGGAGCTGTTTTTT. It is translated as CASRPTGNGELFF.

This clonotype was picked up a small number of times. This may arise from a read error, as a much more abundant clone is one base away. The rearrangement uses TRBV19 and TRBJ2-1; 9 nucleotides match TRBD2. Looked up from germline, CDR1 is LNHDA and CDR2 is SQIVND (reference sequence). The CDR3 length is 15 residues. The CDR3 DNA reads TGTGCCAGTAGTAAGACTAGCGGCTCCTACACTGAGCAGTTCTTC. Its translation is CASSKTSGSYTEQFF.

The chain links TRBV2 to TRBJ1-2; D might be TRBD1 (5 bases). The V gene lost 6 bases and the J gene lost 5 bases, with 13 bases spanning the gap. The CDR3 runs to 13 residues. Germline loops: CDR1 SNHLY, CDR2 FYNNEI. CDR3 loop: CASSGGASYGYTF. In nucleotides, the CDR3 is TGTGCCAGCAGCGGAGGGGCCTCATATGGCTACACCTTC. The complete variable domain, with remaining parts taken from reference TRBV2 and TRBJ1-2, reads EPEVTQTPSHQVTQMGQEVILRCVPISNHLYFYWYRQILGQKVEFLVSFYNNEISEKSEIFDDQFSVERPDGSNFTLKIRSTKLEDSAMYFCASSGGASYGYTFGSGTRLTVV.

The gene calls are TRBV3-1 and TRBJ1-5; D is possibly TRBD1 (6 bases). The CDR3 runs 13 residues. The germline V gene has CDR1 LGHDT and CDR2 YNNKEL (reference sequence). With 5 bases removed from V and 9 bases from J, the gap between germline ends came to 14 bases. The DNA for the CDR3 is TGTGCCAGCAGCGAGGGGGGGAACGCGCCCCAGCATTTT. It yields the protein CASSEGGNAPQHF.

This clonotype was seen more than once but under ten times. The chain combines TRBV19 with TRBJ1-5, with TRBD1 as a possible D gene (5 bases). CDR1 is LNHDA, CDR2 SQIVND, per germline (reference sequence). V was shortened by 7 bases and J by 7 bases, with 11 bases between the two germline ends. CDR3 length: 12 residues. The CDR3 DNA sequence: TGTGCCAGTACCCCCGGGGGGCAGCCCCAGCATTTT. Amino acid sequence: CASTPGGQPQHF.